This TCR beta chain was captured by sequencing in a study of chronic HIV infection and antiretroviral therapy. MiXCR was run by TCRdb on the 5' RACE reads, yielding one entry per CDR3 protein. The profile covers roughly 39,000 distinct CDR3 sequences, with roughly 8.8% appearing a single time and 2.9% taken by the ten largest. Ten or more counts support this clonotype. In germline, CDR1 is DFQATT, CDR2 SNEGSKA (reference sequence). V was clipped by 3 bases and J by 6 bases, with 12 bases between them. This CDR3 has 12 amino acids. The sequence derives from an adult who had HIV and had not received antiretroviral therapy, or was an uninfected healthy control (not recorded which). The chain couples TRBV20-1 to TRBJ2-7, with D perhaps assigned TRBD1 or TRBD2 (5 bases each). Material: peripheral blood. In DNA, the CDR3 is TGCAGTGCTAGTTCCGAGGGGAGCGAGCAGTACTTC. This translates into CSASSEGSEQYF.